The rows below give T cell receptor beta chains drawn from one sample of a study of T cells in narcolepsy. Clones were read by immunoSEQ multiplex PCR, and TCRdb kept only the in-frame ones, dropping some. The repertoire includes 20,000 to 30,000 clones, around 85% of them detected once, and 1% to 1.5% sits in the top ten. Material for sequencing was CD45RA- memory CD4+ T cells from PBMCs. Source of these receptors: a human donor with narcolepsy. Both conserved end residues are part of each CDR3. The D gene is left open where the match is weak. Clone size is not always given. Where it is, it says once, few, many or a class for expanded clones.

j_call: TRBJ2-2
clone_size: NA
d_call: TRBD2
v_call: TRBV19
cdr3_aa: CASSSGRRAGELFF
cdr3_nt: TGTGCCAGTAGTAGCGGGAGGAGGGCCGGGGAGCTGTTTTTT

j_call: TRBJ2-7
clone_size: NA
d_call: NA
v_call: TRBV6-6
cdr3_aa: CASAEAHEQYF
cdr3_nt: TGTGCCAGCGCAGAGGCCCACGAGCAGTACTTC

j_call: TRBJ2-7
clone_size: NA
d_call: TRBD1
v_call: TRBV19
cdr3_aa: CATSETGGVNEQYF
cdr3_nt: TGTGCCACCTCAGAGACAGGGGGCGTGAACGAGCAGTACTTC

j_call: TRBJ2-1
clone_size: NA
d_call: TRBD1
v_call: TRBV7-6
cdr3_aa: CASSLEGQIDNEQFF
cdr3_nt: TGTGCCAGCAGCTTAGAGGGACAGATAGACAATGAGCAGTTCTTC

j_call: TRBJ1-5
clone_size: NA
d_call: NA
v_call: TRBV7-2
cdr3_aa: CASSFLVDQPQHF
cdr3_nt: TGTGCCAGCAGCTTTCTAGTGGATCAGCCCCAGCATTTT

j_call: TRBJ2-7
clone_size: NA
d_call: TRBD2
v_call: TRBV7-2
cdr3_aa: CASSSLTHGGSEQYF
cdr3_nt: TGTGCCAGCAGCTCCCTAACTCACGGGGGGAGTGAGCAGTACTTC

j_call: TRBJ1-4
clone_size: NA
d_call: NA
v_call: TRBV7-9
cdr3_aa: CASSLGQDNEKLFF
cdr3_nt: TGTGCCAGCAGCTTGGGACAAGATAATGAAAAACTGTTTTTT

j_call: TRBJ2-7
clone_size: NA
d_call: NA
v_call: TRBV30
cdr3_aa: CAWRIHQGGSYEQYF
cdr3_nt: TGTGCCTGGAGAATTCACCAGGGAGGATCCTACGAGCAGTACTTC

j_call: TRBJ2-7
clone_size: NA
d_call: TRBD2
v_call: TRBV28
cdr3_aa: CASSFKGLGHYEQYF
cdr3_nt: TGTGCCAGCAGTTTTAAGGGACTAGGTCACTACGAGCAGTACTTC

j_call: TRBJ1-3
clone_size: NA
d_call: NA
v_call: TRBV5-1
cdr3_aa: CASRQEISGNTIYF
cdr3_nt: TGCGCCAGCAGACAGGAGATCTCTGGAAACACCATATATTTT

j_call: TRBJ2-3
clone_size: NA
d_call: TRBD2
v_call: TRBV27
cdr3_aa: CASSWTSGRRDTQYF
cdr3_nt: TGTGCCAGCAGTTGGACTAGCGGGAGAAGAGATACGCAGTATTTT

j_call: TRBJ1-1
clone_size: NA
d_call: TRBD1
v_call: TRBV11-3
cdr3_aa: CASSSYRGSEAFF
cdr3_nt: TGTGCCAGCAGCTCATACAGGGGATCTGAAGCTTTCTTT

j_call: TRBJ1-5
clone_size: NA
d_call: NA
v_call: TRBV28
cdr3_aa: CASSLIPRVSNQPQHF
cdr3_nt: TGTGCCAGCAGTTTAATCCCCAGGGTTAGCAATCAGCCCCAGCATTTT

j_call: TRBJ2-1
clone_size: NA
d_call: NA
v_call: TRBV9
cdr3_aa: CASGQLGRYNEQFF
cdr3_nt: TGTGCCAGCGGCCAACTAGGTCGCTACAATGAGCAGTTCTTC

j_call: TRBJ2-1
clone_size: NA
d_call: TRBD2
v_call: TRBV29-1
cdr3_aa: CSVVVSGPGLAGGQGEQFF
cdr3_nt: TGCAGCGTTGTGGTGTCAGGTCCGGGACTAGCGGGAGGGCAGGGTGAGCAGTTCTTC

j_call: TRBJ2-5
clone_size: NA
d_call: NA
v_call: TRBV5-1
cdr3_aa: CASSSGGGWETQYF
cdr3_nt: TGCGCCAGCAGCTCGGGCGGGGGCTGGGAGACCCAGTACTTC

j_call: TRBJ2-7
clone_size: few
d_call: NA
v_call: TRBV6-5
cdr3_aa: CASSLGTSGGYEQYF
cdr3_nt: TGTGCCAGCAGCCTGGGGACTTCGGGCGGCTACGAGCAGTACTTC

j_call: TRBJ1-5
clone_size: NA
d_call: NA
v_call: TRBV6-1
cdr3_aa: CASSRQWDGQPQHF
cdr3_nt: TGTGCCAGCAGTAGACAGTGGGATGGGCAGCCCCAGCATTTT

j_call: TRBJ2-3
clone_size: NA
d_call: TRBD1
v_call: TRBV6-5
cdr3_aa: CASSYRQGGTQYF
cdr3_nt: TGTGCCAGCAGTTACAGACAGGGCGGGACGCAGTATTTT

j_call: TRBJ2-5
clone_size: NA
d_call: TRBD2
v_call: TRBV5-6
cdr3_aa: CASSFGRLAGGETQYF
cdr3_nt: TGTGCCAGCAGCTTCGGACGACTAGCGGGAGGAGAGACCCAGTACTTC

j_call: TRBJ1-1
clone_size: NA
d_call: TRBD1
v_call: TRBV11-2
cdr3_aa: CASSPRTGGMNTEAFF
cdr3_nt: TGTGCCAGCAGCCCCCGGACAGGGGGAATGAACACTGAAGCTTTCTTT

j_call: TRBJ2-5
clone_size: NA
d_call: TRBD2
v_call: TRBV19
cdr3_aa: CASSGTVQETQYF
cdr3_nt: TGTGCCAGCAGCGGGACGGTCCAAGAGACCCAGTACTTC

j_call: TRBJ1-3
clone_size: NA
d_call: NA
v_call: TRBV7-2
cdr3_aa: CASSLESGSGNTIYF
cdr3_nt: TGTGCCAGCAGCTTAGAGTCAGGGTCTGGAAACACCATATATTTT

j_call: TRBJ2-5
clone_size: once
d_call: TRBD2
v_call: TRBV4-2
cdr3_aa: CASSQDAPLTSGTTRRETQYF
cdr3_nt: TGTGCCAGCAGCCAAGATGCCCCTCTGACTAGCGGGACGACCCGTCGGGAGACCCAGTACTTC

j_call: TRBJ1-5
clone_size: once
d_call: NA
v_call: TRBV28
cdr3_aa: CASSPPGGNQPQHF
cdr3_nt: TGTGCCAGCAGTCCTCCAGGGGGCAATCAGCCCCAGCATTTT

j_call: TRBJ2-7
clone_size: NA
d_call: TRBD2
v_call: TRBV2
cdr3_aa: CASSTSGNSYEQYF
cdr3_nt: TGTGCCAGCTCTACTAGCGGGAACTCCTACGAGCAGTACTTC